This note documents a single T cell receptor (beta chain) sequence. What it recognizes is unknown. Profiled with immunoSEQ multiplex PCR; TCRdb holds only in-frame clones, not every one. The data contain some 31,000 clones, 85% to 95% of them singletons. This sample was included in a study of graft-versus-host responses after intestinal transplantation. Whole-study context: Each transplant was multivisceral, liver-intestinal, or isolated intestinal. The recipients all started with anti-thymocyte globulin induction and then took tacrolimus and steroids for roughly three years. Whole-study findings and limits: Across patients carrying graft-donor T cell macrochimerism, allografts held high graft-versus-host to host-versus-graft clonal ratios. Recipient-marrow GvH clones were detected, some having first appeared in ileum or blood.

This material consisted of PBMCs, taken roughly 68 days after intestinal transplant. This receptor was identified in a human patient who received an intestinal transplant, so some T cells may come from the graft donor.

The CDR3 DNA follows: TGTGCCTGGATAGGGAGGAAGTACACTGAAGCTTTCTTT. It encodes CAWIGRKYTEAFF. The chain employs TRBV30 and TRBJ1-1; D is undetermined. The V end lost 4 bases, the J end lost 3 bases, and 12 bases lay between the germline ends. Germline assignment: CDR1 GTSNPN and CDR2 SVGIG (reference sequence). This CDR3 region has 13 residues.